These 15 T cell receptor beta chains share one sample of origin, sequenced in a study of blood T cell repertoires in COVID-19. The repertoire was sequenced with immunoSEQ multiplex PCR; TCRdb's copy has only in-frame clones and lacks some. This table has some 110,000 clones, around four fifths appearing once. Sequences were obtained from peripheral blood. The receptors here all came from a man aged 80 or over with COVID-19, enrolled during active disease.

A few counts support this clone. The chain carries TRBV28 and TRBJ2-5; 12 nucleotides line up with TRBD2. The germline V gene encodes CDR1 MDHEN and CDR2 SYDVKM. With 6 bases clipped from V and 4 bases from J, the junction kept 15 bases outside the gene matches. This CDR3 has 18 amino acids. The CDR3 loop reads CASSELGLAGGKGETQYF. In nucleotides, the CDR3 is TGTGCCAGCAGCGAACTGGGGCTAGCGGGAGGGAAAGGAGAGACCCAGTACTTC.

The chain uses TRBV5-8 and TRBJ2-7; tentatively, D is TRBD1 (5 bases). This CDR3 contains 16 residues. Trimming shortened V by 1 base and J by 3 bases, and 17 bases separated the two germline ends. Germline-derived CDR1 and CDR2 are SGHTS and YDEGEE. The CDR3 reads CASSLSWGSPYYEQYF. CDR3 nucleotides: TGTGCCAGCAGCTTGAGTTGGGGCTCTCCCTACTACGAGCAGTACTTC.

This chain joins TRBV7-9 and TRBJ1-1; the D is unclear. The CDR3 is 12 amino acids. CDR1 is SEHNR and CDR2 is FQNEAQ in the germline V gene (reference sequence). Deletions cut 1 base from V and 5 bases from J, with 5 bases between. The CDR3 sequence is CASSLVVTEAFF. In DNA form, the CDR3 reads TGTGCCAGCAGCTTAGTAGTTACTGAAGCTTTCTTT.

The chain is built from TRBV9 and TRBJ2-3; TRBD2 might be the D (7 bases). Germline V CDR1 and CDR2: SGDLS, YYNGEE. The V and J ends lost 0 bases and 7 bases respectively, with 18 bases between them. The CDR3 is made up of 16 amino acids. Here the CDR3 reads CASSVGGGYLGHTQYF. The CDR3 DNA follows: TGTGCCAGCAGCGTAGGGGGGGGCTACCTCGGCCATACGCAGTATTTT. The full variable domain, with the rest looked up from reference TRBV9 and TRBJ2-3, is DSGVTQTPKHLITATGQRVTLRCSPRSGDLSVYWYQQSLDQGLQFLIQYYNGEERAKGNILERFSAQQFPDLHSELNLSSLELGDSALYFCASSVGGGYLGHTQYFGPGTRLTVL.

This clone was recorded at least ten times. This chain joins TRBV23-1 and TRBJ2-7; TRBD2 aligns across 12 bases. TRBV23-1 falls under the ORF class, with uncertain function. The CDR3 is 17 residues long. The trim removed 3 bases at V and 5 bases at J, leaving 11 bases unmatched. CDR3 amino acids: CASSHPNGLAGSHEQYF. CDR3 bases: TGCGCCAGCAGTCACCCGAATGGACTAGCGGGAAGCCACGAGCAGTACTTC.

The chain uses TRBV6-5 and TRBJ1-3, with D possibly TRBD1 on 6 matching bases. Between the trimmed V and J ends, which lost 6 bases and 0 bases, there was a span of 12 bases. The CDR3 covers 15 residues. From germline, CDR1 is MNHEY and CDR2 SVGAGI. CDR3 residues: CASRTTGSSGNTIYF. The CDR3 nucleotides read TGTGCCAGCAGGACAACAGGGAGCTCTGGAAACACCATATATTTT.

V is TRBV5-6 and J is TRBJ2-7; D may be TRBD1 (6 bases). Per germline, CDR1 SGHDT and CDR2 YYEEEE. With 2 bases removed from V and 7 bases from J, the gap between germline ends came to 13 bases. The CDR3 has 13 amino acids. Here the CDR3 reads CASSFLQGREQYF. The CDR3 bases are TGTGCCAGCAGCTTTTTGCAGGGGCGGGAGCAGTACTTC.

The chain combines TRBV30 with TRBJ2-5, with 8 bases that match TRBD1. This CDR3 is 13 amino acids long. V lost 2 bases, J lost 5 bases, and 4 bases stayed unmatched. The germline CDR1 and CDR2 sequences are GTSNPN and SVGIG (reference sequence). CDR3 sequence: CAWSRQGIETQYF. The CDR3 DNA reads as TGTGCCTGGAGTCGACAGGGGATCGAGACCCAGTACTTC.

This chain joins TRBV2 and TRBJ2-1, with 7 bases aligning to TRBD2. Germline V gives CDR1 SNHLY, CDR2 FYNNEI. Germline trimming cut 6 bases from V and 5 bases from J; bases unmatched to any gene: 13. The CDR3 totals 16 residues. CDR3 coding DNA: TGTGCCAGCAGCCCCTCCCCCGGGAGGCCCAACAATGAGCAGTTCTTC. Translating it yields CASSPSPGRPNNEQFF.

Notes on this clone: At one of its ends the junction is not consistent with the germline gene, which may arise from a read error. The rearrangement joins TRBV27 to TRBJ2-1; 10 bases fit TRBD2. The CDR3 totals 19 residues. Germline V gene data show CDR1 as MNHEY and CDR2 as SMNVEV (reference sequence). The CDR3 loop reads CASSLSGTSATFLYHEQFF. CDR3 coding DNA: TGTGCCAGCAGTCTATCCGGGACTAGCGCCACGTTTTTGTACCATGAGCAGTTCTTC.

CDR3 sequence reads: CASSPGPWEDYEQYF. The CDR3 coding sequence is TGTGCCAGCAGCCCAGGACCGTGGGAGGACTACGAGCAGTACTTC. V usage is TRBV6-5 and J usage is TRBJ2-7, with a possible D match to TRBD2 (6 bases). Trimming left V 6 bases short and J 3 bases short, with 18 bases between. Per the germline V gene, CDR1 is MNHEY and CDR2 is SVGAGI. This CDR3 is 15 amino acids long.

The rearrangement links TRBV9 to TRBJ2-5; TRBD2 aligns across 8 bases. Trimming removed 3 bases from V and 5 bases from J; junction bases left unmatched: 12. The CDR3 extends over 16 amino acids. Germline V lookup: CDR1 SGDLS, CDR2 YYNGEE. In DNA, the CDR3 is TGTGCCAGCAGCGCCGACGAGGGAGCGGGAGCGGAGACCCAGTACTTC. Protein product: CASSADEGAGAETQYF.

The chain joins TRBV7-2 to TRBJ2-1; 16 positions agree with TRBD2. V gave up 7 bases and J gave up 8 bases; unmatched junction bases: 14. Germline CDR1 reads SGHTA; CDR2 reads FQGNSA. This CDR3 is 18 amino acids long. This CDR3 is CASTTRQGTSGRGDEQFF. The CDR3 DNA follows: TGTGCCAGCACCACCAGGCAAGGGACTAGCGGGAGGGGTGATGAGCAGTTCTTC.

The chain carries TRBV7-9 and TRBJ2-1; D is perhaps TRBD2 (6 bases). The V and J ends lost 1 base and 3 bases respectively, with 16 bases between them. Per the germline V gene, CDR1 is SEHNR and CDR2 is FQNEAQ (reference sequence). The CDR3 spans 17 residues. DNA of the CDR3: TGTGCCAGCAGCTTAGTCCGGACGGGAGAGGGCTACAATGAGCAGTTCTTC. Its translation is CASSLVRTGEGYNEQFF.

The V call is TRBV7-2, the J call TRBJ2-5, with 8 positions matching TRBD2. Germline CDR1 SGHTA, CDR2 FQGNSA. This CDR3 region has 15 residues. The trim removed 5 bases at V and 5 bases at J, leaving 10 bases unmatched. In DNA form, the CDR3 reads TGTGCCAGCAGCAAACTAGCGGCCGTGGGGGAGACCCAGTACTTC. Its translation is CASSKLAAVGETQYF.